These 3 T cell receptor beta chains originate from one sample sequenced in a study of CD8+ T cells in alopecia areata. The authors extracted RNA and reverse transcribed it into cDNA as the sequencing template. Method: immunoSEQ multiplex PCR; TCRdb's copy keeps in-frame clones and lacks some. The table has 93,000 or so clones, 55% seen once. Input material: CD4+ T cells sorted from blood. Source of these receptors: a human donor in good health.

This clone was counted only a few times. V and J are TRBV29-1 and TRBJ1-1, with TRBD1 matching over 11 bases. Per germline, CDR1 SQVTM and CDR2 ANQGSEA. CDR3 length: 16 residues. The trim removed 3 bases at V and 0 bases at J, leaving 6 bases unmatched. CDR3 sequence reads: CSVDFMGQGVNTEAFF. Written as DNA, the CDR3 is TGCAGCGTTGATTTTATGGGACAGGGGGTGAACACTGAAGCTTTCTTT.

This clone was detected a few times. The rearrangement uses TRBV18 and TRBJ2-1, with 8 nucleotides matching TRBD2. CDR1 is KGHSH, CDR2 LQKENI, per germline. V shed 2 bases and J 5 bases; nucleotides not matched to a gene: 14. This CDR3 contains 18 residues. CDR3 amino acids: CASSPWGTSGTRDNEQFF. The CDR3 nucleotides read TGTGCCAGCTCACCATGGGGAACTAGCGGTACACGGGACAATGAGCAGTTCTTC.

The J gene is TRBJ1-2, the V gene TRBV29-1; D call uncertain. Germline-derived CDR1 and CDR2 are SQVTM and ANQGSEA. Trimming removed 7 bases at V and 5 bases at J, with 11 bases between. The CDR3 has 11 amino acids. As DNA, the CDR3 is TGCAGCGCCGCGTCGGGTTATGGCTACACCTTC. Its translation: CSAASGYGYTF.